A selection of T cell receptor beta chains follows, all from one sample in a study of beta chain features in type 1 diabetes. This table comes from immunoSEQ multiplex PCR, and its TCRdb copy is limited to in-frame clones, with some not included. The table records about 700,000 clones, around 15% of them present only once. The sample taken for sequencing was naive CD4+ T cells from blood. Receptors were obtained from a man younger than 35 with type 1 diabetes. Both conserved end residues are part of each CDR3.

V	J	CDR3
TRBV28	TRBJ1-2	CATPGADSNYGYTF
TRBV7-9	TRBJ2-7	CASSPIRAGIAYEQYF
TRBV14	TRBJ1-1	CASSPTMLTEAFF
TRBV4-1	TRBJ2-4	CASSPGLAGGRAKNIQYF
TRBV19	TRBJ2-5	CASTPQGQETQYF
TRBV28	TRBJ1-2	CASSSGIGGYTF
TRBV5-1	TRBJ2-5	CASSPPTGVGQETQYF
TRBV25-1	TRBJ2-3	CASSEYRGCTDTQYF
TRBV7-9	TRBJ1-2	CASSSGQGYYGYTF
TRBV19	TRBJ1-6	CASMEALNSPLHF
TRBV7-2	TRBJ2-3	CASSEAGGTDTQYF
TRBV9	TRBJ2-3	CASSRGGDTQYF
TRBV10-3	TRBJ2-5	CAISVSTLAGGQQTQYF
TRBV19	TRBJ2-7	CASSNDRTPYEQYF
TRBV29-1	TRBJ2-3	CSAPGQGGTDTQYF
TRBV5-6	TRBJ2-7	CASSLKDYEQYF
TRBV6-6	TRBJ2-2	CASSYPHRADTGELFF
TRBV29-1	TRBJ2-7	CSVGQPYEQYF
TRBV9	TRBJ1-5	CASSAGQGFNEQPQHF
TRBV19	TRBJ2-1	CASSMLGIEQFF
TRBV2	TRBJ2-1	CASSRVREQFF
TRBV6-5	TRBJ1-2	CASSYSRDGGTYGYTF
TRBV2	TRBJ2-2	CASSGASFMSGELFF
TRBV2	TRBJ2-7	CASSEASKSEQYF
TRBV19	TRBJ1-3	CASSIPSSGNTIYF
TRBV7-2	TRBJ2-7	CATAGVDSYEQYF
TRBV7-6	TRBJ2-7	CASSYKTDEEQYF
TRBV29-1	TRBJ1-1	CSVGKIHMNTEAFF
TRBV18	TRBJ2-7	CASSPGLNYEQYF
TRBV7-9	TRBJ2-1	CASSLTSGVSNEQFF
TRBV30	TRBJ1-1	CAWTPPVGDNTEAFF
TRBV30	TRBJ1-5	CAWSRGQGGNQPQHF
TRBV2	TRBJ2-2	CASLWHPSGTGELFF
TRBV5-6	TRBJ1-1	CASSLPYQVGSTEAFF
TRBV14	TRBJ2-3	CASSRGLAGASLTSQYF
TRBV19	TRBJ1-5	CASSRGQGISNQPQHF
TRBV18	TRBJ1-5	CASSPRGSDSNQPQHF
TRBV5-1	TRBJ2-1	CASSLGFGLSGDEQFF
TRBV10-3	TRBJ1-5	CAISESREGEPQHF
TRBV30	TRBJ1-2	CAWSALLPPDGRITF
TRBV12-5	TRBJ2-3	CASGLGTSSTDTQYF
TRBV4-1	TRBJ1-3	CASSRGDRDGNTIYF
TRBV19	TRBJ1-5	CASQGSNQPQHF
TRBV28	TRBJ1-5	CASSLGGIRDQPQHF
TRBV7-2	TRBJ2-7	CASSLSRIYEQYF
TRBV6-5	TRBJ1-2	CATQPGGRWGYTF
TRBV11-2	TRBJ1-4	CASSLDSEKLFF
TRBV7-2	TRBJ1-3	CASSHGQVAGNTIYF
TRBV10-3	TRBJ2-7	CAISVSGDNSYEQYF
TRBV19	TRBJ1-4	CASRGTGNEKLFF